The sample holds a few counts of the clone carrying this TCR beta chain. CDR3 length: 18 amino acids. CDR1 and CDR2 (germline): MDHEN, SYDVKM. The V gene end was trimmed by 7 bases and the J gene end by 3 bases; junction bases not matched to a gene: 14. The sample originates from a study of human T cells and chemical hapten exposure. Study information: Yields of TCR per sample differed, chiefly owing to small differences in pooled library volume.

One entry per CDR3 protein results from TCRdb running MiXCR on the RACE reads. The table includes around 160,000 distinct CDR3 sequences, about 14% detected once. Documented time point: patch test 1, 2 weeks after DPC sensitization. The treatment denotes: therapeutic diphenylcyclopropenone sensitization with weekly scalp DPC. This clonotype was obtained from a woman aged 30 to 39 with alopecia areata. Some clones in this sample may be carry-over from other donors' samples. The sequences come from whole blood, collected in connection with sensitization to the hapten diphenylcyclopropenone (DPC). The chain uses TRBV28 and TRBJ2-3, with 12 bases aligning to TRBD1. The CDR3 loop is CASKTGTGGLRKTDTQYF. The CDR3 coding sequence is TGTGCCAGCAAGACCGGGACAGGGGGCTTGAGGAAAACAGATACGCAGTATTTT.